This T cell receptor (beta chain) was captured by sequencing in a study of vaccination and CD4 T cells after COVID-19. An Oncomine TCR Beta short-read assay was used to sequence the DNA from cultured CD4+ T cells. TCRdb recomputed calls from the PCR reads with MiXCR, one row per CDR3 protein. This sample carries 10,000 or so distinct CDR3 sequences, roughly 77% of them seen once, and the ten largest clones take under 9.5%. Treatment in this sample: roughly 10-day PBMC culture with coronavirus spike peptide pools or control peptides (ViraFEST assay). Of note for this clonotype: Antigen: not known.

The CDR3 length is 16 residues. The ends lost 6 bases at V and 0 bases at J; junction bases unmatched: 9. Germline CDR1 and CDR2: MNHNS and SASEGT. The material sequenced was CD4+ T cells from blood, cultured in vitro. The V and J genes are TRBV6-1 and TRBJ1-1; 8 nucleotides match TRBD1. The source is a human donor who had recovered from COVID-19. The CDR3 protein is CASSPSRQGMNTEAFF. The CDR3 nucleotides are TGTGCCAGCAGCCCCTCTCGACAGGGGATGAACACTGAAGCTTTCTTT.